This T cell receptor (beta chain) was found in a study of T cells in Graves' hyperthyroidism and ophthalmopathy. Findings and limits, study-wide: With a median lead of about six months before onset, the model predicted ophthalmopathy. In the blood, most expanded thyroid clonotypes above 0.001 appeared as well.

This CDR3 region has 14 residues. Germline V gene data show CDR1 as SEHNR and CDR2 as FQNEAQ (reference sequence). V dropped 6 bases and J dropped 5 bases, with 11 bases sitting between them. This clonotype was observed a handful of times. Its target is unknown. Amplification of TCR beta CDR3 regions was performed using RNA transcripts as template. The study used the HTBI primer set for a first-round RT-PCR of the TCR CDR3. TCRdb independently ran MiXCR on the multiplex PCR reads; one entry per CDR3 protein. There are about 640,000 distinct CDR3 sequences in the sample; around 20% occur only once, and 30% to 40% lies in the top ten. Investigators excluded patients with uncontrolled infection, other autoimmune disease, pregnancy or lactation.

The sample comprised blood. The sequence was collected from a man aged 25 to 40 with Graves' ophthalmopathy. The rearrangement uses TRBV7-9 and TRBJ1-6; possibly TRBD1 for D (6 bases). CDR3 amino acids: CASRPDRDNSPLHF. The DNA of the CDR3 is TGTGCCAGCAGGCCGGACAGAGATAATTCACCCCTCCACTTT.